This T cell receptor (beta chain) was documented in a study of blood T cell repertoires in COVID-19. Study context: The samples span acute and convalescent COVID-19 from the United States, Italy and Spain. In each case, the material was cDNA or gDNA derived from T cells, B-cell-depleted T cells, or PBMCs.

Per the original data handling: Estimation of nucleated cell counts was performed using reference gene primer amplification. Generated by immunoSEQ multiplex PCR, the TCRdb table keeps only in-frame clones and is missing some. Clonal size and the V and J genes are those of that table, whereas D and trimming came from the DNA. The sample holds fewer than 350,000 clones, around 90% seen once. The CDR3 is 16 residues long. V lost 5 bases to trimming and J lost 2 bases, with 16 bases between them. Looked up from germline, CDR1 is SGHTA and CDR2 is FQGNSA. V is TRBV7-2 and J is TRBJ2-1, with a possible D match to TRBD1 (6 bases). The source material was peripheral blood. The source of this sequence is a woman in her thirties with COVID-19, enrolled during active disease. In nucleotides, the CDR3 is TGTGCCAGCAGCACGCCGGGACACACTCCCTACAATGAGCAGTTCTTC. As protein: CASSTPGHTPYNEQFF.